Below are 28 T cell receptor beta chains sequenced from a single sample in a study of cytomegalovirus exposure and HLA in healthy donors. A multiplex PCR was run with 60 Vbeta primers and 13 Jbeta primers. Profiling relied on immunoSEQ multiplex PCR, and the TCRdb table lists in-frame clones only, not all of them. Of under 150,000 clones detected, around nine tenths appear once; the ten largest clones hold 4% to 6.5%. Sequenced: PBMCs. These receptors all stem from a woman in her twenties or thirties in good health and CMV-seronegative.

V usage is TRBV11-2 and J usage is TRBJ1-1; 9 bases agree with TRBD1. The CDR3 runs to 15 residues. The trim removed 3 bases at V and 11 bases at J, leaving 13 bases unmatched. Germline V CDR1 and CDR2: SGHAT, FQNNGV. The CDR3 region is CASSFSRTGARGAFF. The CDR3 DNA reads as TGTGCCAGCAGCTTTTCAAGGACAGGGGCGCGAGGGGCTTTCTTT.

The rearrangement links TRBV29-1 to TRBJ2-5; 11 bases agree with TRBD2. The CDR3 has 12 amino acids. V lost 6 bases, J lost 4 bases, and 1 base stayed unmatched. CDR1 SQVTM and CDR2 ANQGSEA come from the germline V gene. CDR3 sequence (DNA): TGCAGCGTCGGACTAGCGGGAGAGACCCAGTACTTC. Translating it yields CSVGLAGETQYF.

This chain links TRBV5-4 with TRBJ2-7; 10 nucleotides line up with TRBD2. The CDR3 contains 14 residues. J lost 5 bases, V lost 1 base, and 3 bases had no gene match. Germline CDR1 and CDR2: SGHNT and YYREEE (reference sequence). CDR3 sequence: CASSLRLAGDEQYF. The DNA of the CDR3 is TGTGCCAGCAGCTTGAGGCTAGCGGGAGACGAGCAGTACTTC.

V and J are TRBV2 and TRBJ2-5; weak D call: TRBD1 (5 bases). This CDR3 spans 14 amino acids. V was pared by 4 bases and J by 4 bases, with 13 bases between. Germline CDR1 is SNHLY and CDR2 is FYNNEI. CDR3 residues: CASSAWTMGETQYF. The CDR3 region has the DNA TGTGCCAGCAGTGCATGGACAATGGGAGAGACCCAGTACTTC.

A single count supports this clone. CDR3 nucleotide sequence: TGCAGCGTGCAAGGATTAGCGAACACTGAAGCTTTCTTT. Its translation: CSVQGLANTEAFF. The chain couples TRBV29-1 to TRBJ1-1; D gene ambiguous. The CDR3 totals 13 residues. CDR1 and CDR2 from the germline V gene are SQVTM and ANQGSEA. V was cut by 6 bases and J by 1 base, with 12 bases left in between.

The V gene is TRBV7-9, the J gene TRBJ2-3; 10 nucleotides align to TRBD2. Looked up from germline, CDR1 is SEHNR and CDR2 is FQNEAQ (reference sequence). The CDR3 covers 16 residues. V dropped 4 bases and J dropped 7; count of bases not matched to a gene: 11. The CDR3 spells CASSSGTSDYGNTQYF. CDR3 bases: TGTGCCAGCAGCTCCGGGACTAGCGATTACGGGAATACGCAGTATTTT.

This chain uses TRBV9 with TRBJ2-1; 7 positions agree with TRBD2. After removal of 0 bases from V and 5 bases from J, the junction contained 8 bases not matched to a gene. CDR3 size: 16 residues. In germline, CDR1 is SGDLS, CDR2 YYNGEE. The CDR3 is CASSVEAGEGDNEQFF. CDR3 DNA: TGTGCCAGCAGCGTAGAGGCGGGAGAAGGGGACAATGAGCAGTTCTTC.

The chain employs TRBV7-3 and TRBJ2-2; 11 bases align to TRBD1. V was pared by 5 bases and J by 15 bases, with 17 bases of the junction left unmatched. This CDR3 contains 16 residues. Germline CDR1 is SGHTA and CDR2 is FQGTGA. The CDR3: CASSPGQGGVARPLFF. The CDR3 DNA reads as TGTGCCAGCAGCCCGGGACAGGGGGGGGTTGCCCGGCCCTTGTTTTTT.

The V gene is TRBV28, the J gene TRBJ1-5; a possible D gene is TRBD1 (6 bases). Trimming took 6 bases from V and 9 from J, leaving 21 bases between them. There are 15 residues in the CDR3. Germline values: CDR1 MDHEN, CDR2 SYDVKM. This chain's CDR3 is CASSLTGLGGTPQHF. The CDR3 DNA reads as TGTGCCAGCAGCCTGACAGGTTTGGGGGGGACGCCCCAGCATTTT.

The V gene is TRBV28, the J gene TRBJ2-2; the D gene is possibly TRBD1 (6 bases). Germline CDR1 MDHEN, CDR2 SYDVKM. This CDR3 is built from 13 residues. Trimming removed 5 bases at V and 6 bases at J, with 10 bases between. This chain's CDR3 is CASSTGLAGELFF. The CDR3 region has the DNA TGTGCCAGCAGTACAGGGCTGGCCGGGGAGCTGTTTTTT.

The genes are TRBV29-1 and TRBJ1-1; possible D gene TRBD1, 5 bases. There are 14 residues in the CDR3. Germline CDR1 and CDR2: SQVTM and ANQGSEA. The V and J ends lost 2 bases and 2 bases respectively, with 12 bases between them. The CDR3 reads CSVESWGTNTEAFF. CDR3 DNA: TGCAGCGTTGAAAGTTGGGGCACCAACACTGAAGCTTTCTTT.

This clone was seen only once. The rearrangement links TRBV6-1 to TRBJ1-5; D perhaps matches TRBD1 (6 bases). CDR1 and CDR2 (germline): MNHNS, SASEGT. The V gene lost 6 bases and the J gene lost 4 bases, with 7 bases spanning the gap. This CDR3 has 12 amino acids. The CDR3 DNA reads TGTGCCAGCAGAGGACAGAATCAGCCCCAGCATTTT. Protein product: CASRGQNQPQHF.

Written as DNA, the CDR3 is TGTGCCAGCAGTTTTAGAATGACTACCAGTCCCTACGAGCAGTACTTC. Protein: CASSFRMTTSPYEQYF. The genes are TRBV28 and TRBJ2-7, with a possible D match to TRBD2 (5 bases). Trimming left V 3 bases short and J 2 bases short, with 17 bases between. The CDR3 has 16 amino acids. Germline assignment: CDR1 MDHEN and CDR2 SYDVKM.

The chain employs TRBV5-1 and TRBJ2-3, with 11 bases matching TRBD2. The CDR3 loop spans 16 amino acids. J gave up 11 bases and V 4 bases, and 15 bases lay outside the gene matches. Per germline, CDR1 SGHRS and CDR2 YFSETQ. The CDR3 loop is CASSLATSGESRWQYF. In DNA form, the CDR3 reads TGCGCCAGCAGCCTCGCGACTAGCGGGGAGTCTAGGTGGCAGTATTTT.

This sequence joins TRBV19 and TRBJ2-7; D is possibly TRBD1 (6 bases). The CDR3 loop spans 22 amino acids. Germline V gene sequence: CDR1 LNHDA, CDR2 SQIVND (reference sequence). V was clipped by 8 bases and J by 4 bases, with 42 bases between them. This CDR3 is CASPCPRIETGEGGSLRYEQYF. In DNA, the CDR3 is TGTGCCAGTCCCTGCCCAAGGATTGAGACAGGCGAAGGGGGTAGTCTGCGGTACGAGCAGTACTTC.

The chain joins TRBV28 to TRBJ2-3; D gene unclear. Deletions cut 6 bases from V and 8 bases from J, with 9 bases between. The V gene's germline CDR1 is MDHEN and CDR2 SYDVKM. This CDR3 comprises 11 residues. The CDR3 reads CASSQSVTQYF. For the CDR3, the DNA is TGTGCCAGCAGCCAATCGGTTACGCAGTATTTT.

This sequence joins TRBV27 and TRBJ1-1, with D hard to call. The germline gives CDR1 MNHEY, CDR2 SMNVEV (reference sequence). V was trimmed by 6 bases and J by 1 base, leaving 12 bases between them. The CDR3 spans 14 residues. The chain's CDR3 is CASSLTVWNTEAFF. CDR3 sequence (DNA): TGTGCCAGCAGCCTAACAGTATGGAACACTGAAGCTTTCTTT.

The chain's CDR3 is CATSRPRQGATYEQYF. The CDR3 DNA reads as TGTGCCACCAGCAGACCTCGACAGGGGGCGACCTACGAGCAGTACTTC. The chain is built from TRBV15 and TRBJ2-7, with 10 positions matching TRBD1. The trim removed 2 bases at V and 2 bases at J, leaving 6 bases unmatched. This CDR3 contains 16 residues. Germline V gene lookup returns CDR1 LNHNV and CDR2 YYDKDF (reference sequence).

The rearrangement uses TRBV2 and TRBJ1-2; possible D gene TRBD1, 6 bases. The CDR3 runs to 13 residues. Looked up from germline, CDR1 is SNHLY and CDR2 is FYNNEI. The V and J ends lost 4 bases and 7 bases respectively, with 13 bases between them. In DNA form, the CDR3 reads TGTGCCAGCAGTGGCAGGACAGTTCCTGGCTACACCTTC. Protein: CASSGRTVPGYTF.

V gene TRBV28 combines with J gene TRBJ1-1; 8 bases fit TRBD1. Germline V CDR1 and CDR2: MDHEN, SYDVKM. Germline trimming cut 3 bases from V and 8 bases from J; bases unmatched to any gene: 14. This CDR3 spans 16 amino acids. DNA of the CDR3: TGTGCCAGCAGTTTGGACAGGGCCAGGAGCGTATCGGAAGCTTTCTTT. It is translated as CASSLDRARSVSEAFF.

The chain recombines TRBV5-1 with TRBJ2-1; D uncertain. V was clipped by 0 bases and J by 0 bases, with 10 bases between them. Germline V gene sequence: CDR1 SGHRS, CDR2 YFSETQ. This CDR3 is 16 amino acids long. The CDR3 loop is CASSLERRSSYNEQFF. The CDR3 region has the DNA TGCGCCAGCAGCTTGGAACGGCGGAGCTCCTACAATGAGCAGTTCTTC.

As regards this clone: A junction boundary mismatches the germline segment, possibly from a read error. The J gene is TRBJ1-2, the V gene TRBV7-7; 8 positions agree with TRBD1. This CDR3 spans 15 amino acids. The germline V gene has CDR1 SSHAT and CDR2 FNYEAQ (reference sequence). In DNA, the CDR3 is TGTGCTAGCAGCTTAAACCCCAGGACAGGGATTCGCTACACCTTC. As protein: CASSLNPRTGIRYTF.

The chain carries TRBV10-3 and TRBJ1-2; no clear D gene. V was shortened by 0 bases and J by 4 bases, with 9 bases between the two germline ends. CDR3 length equals 14 residues. The germline V gene encodes CDR1 ENHRY and CDR2 SYGVKD. CDR3 coding DNA: TGTGCCATCAGTGAGTCGGGCAGATCCTATGGCTACACCTTC. Amino acids: CAISESGRSYGYTF.

This clone was seen just once. The chain is built from TRBV5-1 and TRBJ2-2, with a tentative D call TRBD1 (6 bases). Between the trimmed V and J ends, which lost 0 bases and 6 bases, there was a span of 12 bases. Germline lookup yields CDR1 SGHRS and CDR2 YFSETQ. The CDR3 sequence is 15 residues long. CDR3 residues: CASSLAGVGAGELFF. The CDR3 DNA reads as TGCGCCAGCAGCTTGGCAGGGGTAGGGGCCGGGGAGCTGTTTTTT.

J is TRBJ2-2 and V is TRBV28; 9 bases agree with TRBD1. The trim removed 6 bases at V and 6 bases at J, leaving 8 bases unmatched. This CDR3 has 15 amino acids. From germline, CDR1 is MDHEN and CDR2 SYDVKM. This CDR3 is CASSFGTGPAGELFF. The DNA of the CDR3 is TGTGCCAGCAGCTTTGGGACAGGGCCGGCCGGGGAGCTGTTTTTT.

This chain connects TRBV18 to TRBJ1-2, with D maybe TRBD1 (6 bases). Germline-derived CDR1 and CDR2 are KGHSH and LQKENI. V was trimmed by 0 bases and J by 8 bases, leaving 13 bases between them. The CDR3 is 14 residues long. CDR3 sequence reads: CASSPPQGRDGYTF. The CDR3 DNA is TGTGCCAGCTCACCACCTCAGGGGCGAGACGGCTACACCTTC.

V is TRBV6-6 and J is TRBJ1-6; TRBD1 agrees at 9 bases. Germline V gene data show CDR1 as MNHNY and CDR2 as SVGAGI (reference sequence). Trimming took 2 bases from V and 9 from J; bases not matched to a gene: 2. CDR3 length equals 14 residues. In DNA form, the CDR3 reads TGTGCCAGCAGTTACCGGACAGGGGCTTCACCCCTCCACTTT. As protein: CASSYRTGASPLHF.

This chain joins TRBV4-1 and TRBJ2-5, with D possibly matching TRBD2 (6 bases). Between the trimmed V and J ends, which lost 1 base and 6 bases, there was a span of 18 bases. The CDR3 is made up of 16 amino acids. Germline lookup yields CDR1 MGHRA and CDR2 YSYEKL. DNA of the CDR3: TGCGCCAGCAGCCAAGGGGAGGTGGGTGTGGGGAAGACCCAGTACTTC. Its translation: CASSQGEVGVGKTQYF.